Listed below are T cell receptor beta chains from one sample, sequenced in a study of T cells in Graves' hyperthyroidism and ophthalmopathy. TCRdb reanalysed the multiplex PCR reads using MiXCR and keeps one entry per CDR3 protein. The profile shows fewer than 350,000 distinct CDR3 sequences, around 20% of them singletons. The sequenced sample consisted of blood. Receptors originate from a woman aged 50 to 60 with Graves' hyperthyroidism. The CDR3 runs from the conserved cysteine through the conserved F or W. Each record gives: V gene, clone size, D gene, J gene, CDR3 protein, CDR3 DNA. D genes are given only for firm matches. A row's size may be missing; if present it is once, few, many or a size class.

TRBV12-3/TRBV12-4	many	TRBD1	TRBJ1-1	CASSAGTGVTEAFF	TGTGCCAGCAGCGCCGGGACAGGGGTAACTGAAGCTTTCTTT
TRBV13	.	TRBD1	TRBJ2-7	CASSSNSGTGIYEQYF	TGTGCCAGCAGCAGCAACTCCGGGACAGGGATCTACGAGCAGTACTTC
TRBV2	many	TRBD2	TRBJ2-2	CASSPPRGGRTGELFF	TGTGCCAGCAGTCCTCCCCGGGGGGGCCGGACCGGGGAGCTGTTTTTT
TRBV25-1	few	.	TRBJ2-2	CASSEKPPTGSGELFF	TGTGCCAGCAGTGAAAAGCCCCCCACAGGGTCCGGGGAGCTGTTTTTT
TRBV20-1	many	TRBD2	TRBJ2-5	CSARDTSGAQETQYF	TGCAGTGCTAGAGATACTAGCGGAGCTCAAGAGACCCAGTACTTC
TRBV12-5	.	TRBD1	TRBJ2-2	CASGLGTQGPGELFF	TGTGCTAGTGGTTTGGGAACACAGGGGCCCGGGGAGCTGTTTTTT
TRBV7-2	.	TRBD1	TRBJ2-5	CASSEWGQGGETQYF	TGTGCCAGCAGCGAATGGGGACAGGGAGGGGAGACCCAGTACTTC
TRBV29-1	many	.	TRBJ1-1	CSVEDKGSEAFF	TGCAGCGTTGAAGATAAGGGGTCTGAAGCTTTCTTT
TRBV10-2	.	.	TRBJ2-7	CASSGGRAYEQYF	TGCGCCAGCAGTGGGGGCAGGGCCTACGAGCAGTACTTC
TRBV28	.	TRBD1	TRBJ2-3	CASSRTGGAWDTQYF	TGTGCCAGCAGCCGGACAGGGGGCGCATGGGATACGCAGTATTTT
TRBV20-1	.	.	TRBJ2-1	CSGMGVTPYNEQFF	TGCAGTGGCATGGGCGTCACCCCCTACAATGAGCAGTTCTTC
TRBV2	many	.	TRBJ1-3	CASSEEVISGNTIYF	TGTGCCAGCAGTGAAGAGGTCATCTCTGGAAACACCATATATTTT
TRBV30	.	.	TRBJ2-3	CAWSWQSTDTQYF	TGTGCCTGGAGTTGGCAGTCCACAGATACGCAGTATTTT
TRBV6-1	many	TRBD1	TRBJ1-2	CASSETGKLGYTF	TGTGCCAGCAGTGAGACAGGGAAACTTGGCTACACCTTC
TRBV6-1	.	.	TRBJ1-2	CVSSPPRAGYTF	TGTGTCAGCAGCCCCCCCCGCGCTGGCTACACCTTC
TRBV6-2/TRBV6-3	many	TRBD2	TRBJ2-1	CASSYLLADPRNEQFF	TGTGCCAGCAGTTACCTCCTAGCGGACCCAAGGAATGAGCAGTTCTTC
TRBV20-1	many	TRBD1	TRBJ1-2	CSAADRGQNGYTF	TGCAGTGCTGCGGACAGGGGGCAAAATGGCTACACCTTC
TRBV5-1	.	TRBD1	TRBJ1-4	CASGDRPNEKLFF	TGCGCCAGCGGGGACAGGCCTAATGAAAAACTGTTTTTT
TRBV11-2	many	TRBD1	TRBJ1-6	CASSLEGTGYSPLHF	TGTGCCAGCAGCTTGGAGGGGACAGGTTACTCACCCCTCCACTTT
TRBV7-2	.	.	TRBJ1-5	CASSLVWRASGNQPQHF	TGTGCCAGCAGCTTAGTCTGGAGGGCATCGGGCAATCAGCCCCAGCATTTT
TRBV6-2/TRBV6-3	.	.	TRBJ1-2	CASSYSGVYGYTF	TGTGCCAGCAGTTACTCGGGGGTCTATGGCTACACCTTC
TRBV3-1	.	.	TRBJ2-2	CASSQNTLITGELFF	TGTGCCAGCAGCCAGAACACACTAATCACCGGGGAGCTGTTTTTT
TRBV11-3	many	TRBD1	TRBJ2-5	CASSFGQGGQETQYF	TGTGCCAGCAGCTTTGGACAGGGGGGACAGGAGACCCAGTACTTC
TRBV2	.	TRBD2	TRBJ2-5	CASSGRRQETQYF	TGTGCCAGTAGCGGGAGGAGACAAGAGACCCAGTACTTC
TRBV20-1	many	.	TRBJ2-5	CSAYQGGAETQYF	TGCAGTGCCTATCAGGGGGGGGCAGAGACCCAGTACTTC
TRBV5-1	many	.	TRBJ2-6	CASSLDLPVSGANVLTF	TGCGCCAGCAGCTTGGACTTGCCGGTCTCTGGGGCCAACGTCCTGACTTTC
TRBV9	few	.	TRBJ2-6	CASSEQESAGANVLTF	TGTGCCAGCAGCGAACAGGAATCCGCTGGGGCCAACGTCCTGACTTTC
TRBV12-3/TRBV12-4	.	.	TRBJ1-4	CASIITYSEKLFF	TGTGCCAGCATCATAACATACTCTGAAAAACTGTTTTTT
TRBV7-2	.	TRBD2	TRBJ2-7	CASSLSGGPYEQYF	TGTGCCAGCAGCTTATCGGGAGGGCCCTACGAGCAGTACTTC
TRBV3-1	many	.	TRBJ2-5	CASSQGAYGGQETQYF	TGTGCCAGCAGCCAGGGGGCATACGGGGGGCAAGAGACCCAGTACTTC
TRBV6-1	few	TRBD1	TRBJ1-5	CASTPPGQGAQPQHF	TGTGCCAGCACCCCCCCGGGACAGGGGGCTCAGCCCCAGCATTTT
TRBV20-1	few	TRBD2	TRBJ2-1	CSPESGRVGNEQFF	TGCAGTCCGGAGAGCGGGAGGGTAGGTAATGAGCAGTTCTTC
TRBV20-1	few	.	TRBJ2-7	CSAKRVIYEQYF	TGCAGTGCTAAACGGGTGATCTACGAGCAGTACTTC
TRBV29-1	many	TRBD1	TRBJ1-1	CSGRGQGIEAFF	TGCAGCGGCCGGGGACAGGGAATTGAAGCTTTCTTT
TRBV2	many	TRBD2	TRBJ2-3	CASSELGRADTQYF	TGTGCCAGCAGTGAATTGGGGAGGGCAGATACGCAGTATTTT
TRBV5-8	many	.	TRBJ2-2	CASSWRLRRGTGELFF	TGTGCCAGCAGCTGGCGACTGCGGCGGGGCACCGGGGAGCTGTTTTTT
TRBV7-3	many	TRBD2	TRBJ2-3	CASSLTGGSASTDTQYF	TGTGCCAGCAGCTTAACGGGGGGGAGTGCTAGCACAGATACGCAGTATTTT
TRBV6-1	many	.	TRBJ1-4	CASSYTTNEKLFF	TGTGCCAGCAGTTACACAACTAATGAAAAACTGTTTTTT
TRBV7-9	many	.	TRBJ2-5	CATLPQGGTQYF	TGTGCCACACTCCCCCAGGGCGGGACCCAGTACTTC
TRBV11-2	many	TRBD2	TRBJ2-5	CASSLGLAGVQETQYF	TGTGCCAGCAGCCTTGGACTAGCGGGGGTCCAAGAGACCCAGTACTTC
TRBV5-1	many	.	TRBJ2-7	CASRKGEYPYEQYF	TGCGCCAGCAGAAAAGGAGAATACCCGTACGAGCAGTACTTC
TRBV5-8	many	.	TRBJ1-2	CASSLSGNGYTF	TGTGCCAGCAGCTTGTCCGGGAACGGCTACACCTTC
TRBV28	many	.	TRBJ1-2	CASSLRQHSGYTF	TGTGCCAGCAGTTTAAGACAGCATTCTGGCTACACCTTC
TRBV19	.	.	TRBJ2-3	CASSILTGDTQYF	TGTGCCAGTAGTATTTTGACGGGAGATACGCAGTATTTT
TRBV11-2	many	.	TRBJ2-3	CASSYGTDTQYF	TGTGCCAGCAGCTACGGGACAGATACGCAGTATTTT